This TCR beta chain was sequenced during a study of response to subunit inactivated influenza vaccine. Study-level points and caveats: Each seasonal influenza vaccination, the authors suggested, recruits few new T cells.

V was trimmed by 4 bases and J by 5 bases, leaving 15 bases between them. CDR1 is MNHEY and CDR2 is SVGEGT in the germline V gene. The CDR3 extends over 14 amino acids. For this clonotype: Its antigen is unidentified.

Via MiXCR, TCRdb re-called the RT-PCR reads, giving one row per CDR3 protein. The sample holds about 780,000 distinct CDR3 sequences, approximately 18% seen once. This receptor was taken from a man aged 45-65 years who received an inactivated influenza vaccine. The J gene is TRBJ2-7, the V gene TRBV6-2 or TRBV6-3; weak D call: TRBD2 (6 bases). Specimen: PBMCs from blood, collected more than 4 days after vaccination. The CDR3 DNA is TGTGCCAGCAGTTTCGGAGGGAATAGCAACGAGCAGTACTTC. Encoded protein: CASSFGGNSNEQYF.